This TCR beta chain appears in the sequencing data of a study of response to subunit inactivated influenza vaccine (dated by TCRdb to 2017 to 2018). Regarding the research as a whole: Deep quantitative T cell receptor repertoire profiling was used in the study to track responses to a trivalent subunit inactivated influenza vaccine.

Comments on this clonotype: Its antigen is not yet known. No quality values exist for individual bases; no much larger clone is one base distant.

The research as a whole found: It was suggested by the authors that each seasonal influenza vaccination may recruit only a limited number of new T cells.

The cysteine opens and the phenylalanine closes a CDR3 of 13 amino acids. Of the read, only the CDR3 DNA is kept; its 39 bases are in frame from base 1. V is shortened by 3 bases, J by 6 bases, and the region joining them spans 13 bases. From a lookup of the germline V gene, CDR1 and CDR2 are SGHDT and YYEEEE. The library was obtained by RT-PCR. These reads were obtained on an Illumina HiSeq 2500. The raw public reads went through TCRdb reprocessing: fastp at Q25, MiXCR clone calling, in-frame beta chains kept. Entries are consolidated by CDR3 protein sequence, retaining the most common genes and DNA. This sample lists 860,000 or so distinct CDR3 sequences; approximately 22% were detected once. The leading ten clones occupy more than 8.5% of the sample.

Sequencing used PBMCs from blood, obtained roughly 5 days after vaccination. The sequence joins TRBV5-6 to TRBJ2-7, with the D gene not clear enough to name. This clonotype was obtained from a man between 50 and 59 years old who received an inactivated influenza vaccine. Donor details come from another sample of the same person, matched by shared clones. The CDR3 reads as follows: CASSSLPRPEQYF. The DNA sequence is as follows: TGTGCCAGCAGCTCGTTACCTAGGCCCGAGCAGTACTTC.